What follows describes a single TCR beta chain. This receptor's antigen is unknown. Base qualities are not at hand, and no much larger clone is one base apart. This sample was included in a study of T cells in Graves' hyperthyroidism and ophthalmopathy (dated by TCRdb to between 2018 and 2021). Describing the broader study: To identify distinguishing TCR V-J signatures, a discovery cohort of around 100 patients was used, comprising 43 with Graves' ophthalmopathy and around 60 with stable Graves' hyperthyroidism. Prospective prediction of ophthalmopathy was tested in an independent validation cohort consisting of 18 hyperthyroidism patients and 15 to 17 patients who later progressed to ophthalmopathy. The 100 discovery patients were divided at random into training and test sets in a 7:3 ratio. In more than 5 Graves' hyperthyroidism patients, the study also compared T-cell repertoires from thyroid tissue with T-cell repertoires from blood. Once sampling was done, hyperthyroidism patients were given methimazole at a starting dose of 30 mg daily, whereas ophthalmopathy patients were given high-dose intravenous methylprednisolone. The paper describes TCR Vbeta CDR3 sequencing of 140 or so peripheral blood samples, made up of 43 ophthalmopathy patients, 70 to 75 hyperthyroidism patients and 17 progressor patients.

The TCR beta CDR3 regions were amplified from the RNA transcripts. A first-round RT-PCR of the TCR CDR3 used the HTBI primer set with the Qiagen OneStep RT-PCR kit. A second multiplex PCR round built the libraries, followed by size selection and purification. The libraries were sequenced on an Illumina HiSeq2000 using paired-end 100 bp reads. On the authors' methods: Raw data were processed with SOAPnuke, discarding reads with adapters, uncalled bases, mean Phred below 15, or no exact constant-primer or identifier match. High-quality paired reads were merged with COPE v1.2.5, and unique nucleotide sequences were defined as clonotypes. MiTCR v1.1 was used to align the clonotypes against IMGT TRBV, TRBD and TRBJ reference segments. The analysis included only V-J combinations with a frequency above 0.0001, which together covered more than 99% of the repertoires. A TCS score was defined as the ratio between F50 (clonal expansion) and ExV (chaos), using BLOSUM62-based TCRdist between CDR3 peptides within each V-J. Welch's t-statistics and random forest reduced 500 to 550 V-J features to roughly 13, which were used in a naive Bayes classifier (R e1071). The similarity between thyroid and blood repertoires was quantified using the Morisita-Horn index. Through fastp at Q25 and MiXCR, TCRdb rebuilt clones from the public reads, retaining in-frame beta chains. Under each unique CDR3 protein, matching rows form one entry showing the most common genes and DNA. The V and J calls were not made by the authors but by TCRdb's processing. The sample table records 550,000 to 700,000 distinct CDR3 sequences; 40% to 55% of these occur just once. The ten largest clones take up 15% to 20% of the sample.

Broader findings and caveats from the paper: No statistical method was used to fix the sample size in advance, and group allocation was not hidden from the investigators. In validation, the model predicted progression to ophthalmopathy with 65% to 71% sensitivity and around 72% specificity, a median of 6.5 months before onset. Most expanded thyroid clonotypes (frequency above 0.001) were also detected in blood, suggesting blood repertoires may reflect thyroid immune responses. A 13 V-J signature model separated ophthalmopathy from stable hyperthyroidism, with approximately 87% sensitivity and roughly 81% specificity in cross-validation and 80%/75% in testing.

V is clipped by 10 bases and J by 3 bases, and the sequence between their germline boundaries is 19 bases long. Reading from cysteine to phenylalanine, the CDR3 counts 15 amino acids. The only DNA kept is the CDR3, 45 bases in frame from the first base. The germline V gene encodes CDR1 SEHNR and CDR2 FQNEAQ (reference sequence). Exclusion was applied to patients with uncontrolled infections, other autoimmune diseases, pregnancy or lactation. Diagnoses were based on clinical symptoms, serum thyroxine and TRAb, thyroid ultrasound and orbital computed tomography. Total RNA was extracted using Trizol reagent, and RNA quality was assessed on an Agilent 2100 Bioanalyzer.

The sequence came from an adult woman with Graves' disease, either hyperthyroidism or ophthalmopathy (not recorded which). Recombination connected TRBV7-9 to TRBJ1-3; TRBD1 could be the D gene, as 6 bases match. Sequencing was carried out using peripheral blood or thyroid tissue (not recorded which). The DNA reads as follows: TGTGCCACAGCACCTCCCCAGGGGATTGGAAACACCATATATTTT. Its protein is CATAPPQGIGNTIYF.